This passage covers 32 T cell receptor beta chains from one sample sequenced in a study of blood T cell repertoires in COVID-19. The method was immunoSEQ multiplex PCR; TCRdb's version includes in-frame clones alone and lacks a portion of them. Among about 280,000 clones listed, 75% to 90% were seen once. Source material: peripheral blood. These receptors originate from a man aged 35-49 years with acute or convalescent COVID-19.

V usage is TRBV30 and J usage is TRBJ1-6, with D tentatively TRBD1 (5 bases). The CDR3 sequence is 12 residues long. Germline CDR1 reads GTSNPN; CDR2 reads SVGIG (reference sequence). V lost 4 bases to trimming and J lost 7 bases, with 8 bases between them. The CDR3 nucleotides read TGTGCCTGGACTTCAGGGAATTCACCCCTCCACTTT. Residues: CAWTSGNSPLHF.

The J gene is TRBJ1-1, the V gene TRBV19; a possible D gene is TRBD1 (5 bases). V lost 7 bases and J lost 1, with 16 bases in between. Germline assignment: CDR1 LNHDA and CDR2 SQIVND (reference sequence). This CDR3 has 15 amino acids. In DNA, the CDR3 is TGTGCCAGTACCGATCAAAGGGGCGGGAACACTGAAGCTTTCTTT. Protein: CASTDQRGGNTEAFF.

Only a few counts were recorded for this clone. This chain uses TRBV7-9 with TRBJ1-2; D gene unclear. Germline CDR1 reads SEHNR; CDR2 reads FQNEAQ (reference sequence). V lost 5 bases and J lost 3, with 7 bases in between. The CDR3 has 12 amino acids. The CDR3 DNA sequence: TGTGCCAGCAGCCCCGGGGACTATGGCTACACCTTC. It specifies CASSPGDYGYTF.

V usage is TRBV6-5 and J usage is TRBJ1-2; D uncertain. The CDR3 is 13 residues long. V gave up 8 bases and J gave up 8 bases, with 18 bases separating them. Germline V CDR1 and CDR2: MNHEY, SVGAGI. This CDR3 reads CASPGPVVNGYTF. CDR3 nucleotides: TGTGCCAGCCCAGGCCCGGTTGTAAACGGCTACACCTTC.

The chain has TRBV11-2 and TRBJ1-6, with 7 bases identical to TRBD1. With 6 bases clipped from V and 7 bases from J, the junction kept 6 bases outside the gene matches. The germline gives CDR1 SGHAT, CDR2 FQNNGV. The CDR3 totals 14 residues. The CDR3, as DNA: TGTGCCAGCAGTTACAGGGGTAAGAATTCACCCCTCCACTTT. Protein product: CASSYRGKNSPLHF.

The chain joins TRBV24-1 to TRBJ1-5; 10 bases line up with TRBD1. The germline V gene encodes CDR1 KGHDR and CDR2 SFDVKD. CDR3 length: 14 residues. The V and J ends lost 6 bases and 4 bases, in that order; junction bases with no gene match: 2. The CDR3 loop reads CATSQGQGNQPQHF. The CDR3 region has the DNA TGTGCCACCAGTCAGGGACAGGGGAATCAGCCCCAGCATTTT.

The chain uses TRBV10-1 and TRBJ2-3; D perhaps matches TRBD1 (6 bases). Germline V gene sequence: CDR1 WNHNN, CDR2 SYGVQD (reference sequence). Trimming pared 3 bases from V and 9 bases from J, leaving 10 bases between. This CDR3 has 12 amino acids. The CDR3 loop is CASSEPTGTQYF. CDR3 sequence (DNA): TGCGCCAGCAGTGAACCCACAGGGACGCAGTATTTT.

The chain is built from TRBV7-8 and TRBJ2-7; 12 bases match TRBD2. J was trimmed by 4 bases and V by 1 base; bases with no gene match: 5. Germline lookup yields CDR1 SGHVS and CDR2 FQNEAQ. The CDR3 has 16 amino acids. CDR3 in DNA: TGTGCCAGCAGCTTAGGAGGACTAGCGGGACGATACGAGCAGTACTTC. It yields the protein CASSLGGLAGRYEQYF.

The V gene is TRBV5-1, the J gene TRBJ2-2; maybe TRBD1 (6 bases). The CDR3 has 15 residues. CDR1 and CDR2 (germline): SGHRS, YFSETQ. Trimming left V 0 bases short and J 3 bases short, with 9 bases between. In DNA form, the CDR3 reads TGCGCCAGCAGCTTGGTAAAGGGGGACACCGGGGAGCTGTTTTTT. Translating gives CASSLVKGDTGELFF. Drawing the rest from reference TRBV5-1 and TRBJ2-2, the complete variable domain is KAGVTQTPRYLIKTRGQQVTLSCSPISGHRSVSWYQQTPGQGLQFLFEYFSETQRNKGNFPGRFSGRQFSNSRSEMNVSTLELGDSALYLCASSLVKGDTGELFFGEGSRLTVL.

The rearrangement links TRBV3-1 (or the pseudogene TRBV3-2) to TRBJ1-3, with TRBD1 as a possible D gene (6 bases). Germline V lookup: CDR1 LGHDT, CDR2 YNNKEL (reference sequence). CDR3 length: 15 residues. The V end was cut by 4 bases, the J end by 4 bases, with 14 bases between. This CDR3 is CASSRLRGFGNTIYF. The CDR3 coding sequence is TGTGCCAGCAGCCGCCTCAGGGGCTTCGGAAACACCATATATTTT.

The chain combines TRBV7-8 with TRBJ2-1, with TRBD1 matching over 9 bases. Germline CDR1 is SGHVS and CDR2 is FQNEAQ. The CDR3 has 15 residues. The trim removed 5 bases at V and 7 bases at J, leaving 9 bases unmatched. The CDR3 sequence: CASSRTGDARNEQFF. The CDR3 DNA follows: TGTGCCAGCAGCCGGACAGGGGATGCTCGGAATGAGCAGTTCTTC.

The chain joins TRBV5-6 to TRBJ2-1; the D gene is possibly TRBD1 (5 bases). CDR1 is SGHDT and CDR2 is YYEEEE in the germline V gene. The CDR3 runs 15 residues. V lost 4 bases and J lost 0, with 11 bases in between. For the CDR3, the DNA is TGTGCCAGCAGCGACAGTGCGCTCTCCTACAATGAGCAGTTCTTC. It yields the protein CASSDSALSYNEQFF.

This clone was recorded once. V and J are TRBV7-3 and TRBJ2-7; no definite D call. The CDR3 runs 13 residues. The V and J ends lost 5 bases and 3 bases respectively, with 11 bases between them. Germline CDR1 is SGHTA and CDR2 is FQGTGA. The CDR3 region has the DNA TGTGCCAGCAGCCCCCGGCGGAGCTACGAGCAGTACTTC. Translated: CASSPRRSYEQYF.

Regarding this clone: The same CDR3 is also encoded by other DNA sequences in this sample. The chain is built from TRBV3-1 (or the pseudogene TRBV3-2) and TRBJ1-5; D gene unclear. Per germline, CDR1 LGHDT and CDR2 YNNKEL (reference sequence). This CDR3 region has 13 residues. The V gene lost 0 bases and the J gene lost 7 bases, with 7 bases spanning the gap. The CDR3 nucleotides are TGTGCCAGCAGCCAAGATCGAGGGCAGCCCCAGCATTTT. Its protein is CASSQDRGQPQHF.

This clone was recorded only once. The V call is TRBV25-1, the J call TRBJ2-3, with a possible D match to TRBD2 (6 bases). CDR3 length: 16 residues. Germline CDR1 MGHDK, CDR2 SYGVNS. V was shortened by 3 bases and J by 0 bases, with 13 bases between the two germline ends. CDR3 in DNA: TGTGCCAGCAGTGATACGGTAGCGGAGAGCACAGATACGCAGTATTTT. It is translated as CASSDTVAESTDTQYF.

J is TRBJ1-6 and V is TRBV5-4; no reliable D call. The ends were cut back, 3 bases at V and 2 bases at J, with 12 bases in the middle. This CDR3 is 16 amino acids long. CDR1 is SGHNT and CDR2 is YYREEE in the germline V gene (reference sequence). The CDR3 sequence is CASSSTLEPYNSPLHF. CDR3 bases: TGTGCCAGCAGCTCGACCCTGGAGCCCTATAATTCACCCCTCCACTTT.

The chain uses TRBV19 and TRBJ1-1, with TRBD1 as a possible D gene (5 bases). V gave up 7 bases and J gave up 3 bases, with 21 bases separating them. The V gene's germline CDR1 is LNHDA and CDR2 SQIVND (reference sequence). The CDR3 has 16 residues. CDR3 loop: CASTRSWGRSYTEAFF. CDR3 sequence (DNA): TGTGCCAGTACCCGCTCATGGGGCAGAAGTTACACTGAAGCTTTCTTT.

This CDR3 reads CASSLAGGGRGDTQYF. The CDR3 DNA reads as TGTGCCAGCAGCTTGGCCGGCGGGGGGCGGGGAGATACGCAGTATTTT. The V and J genes are TRBV5-6 and TRBJ2-3; 8 positions match TRBD2. Germline CDR1 and CDR2: SGHDT and YYEEEE. V gave up 0 bases and J gave up 5 bases; unmatched junction bases: 8. The CDR3 spans 16 residues.

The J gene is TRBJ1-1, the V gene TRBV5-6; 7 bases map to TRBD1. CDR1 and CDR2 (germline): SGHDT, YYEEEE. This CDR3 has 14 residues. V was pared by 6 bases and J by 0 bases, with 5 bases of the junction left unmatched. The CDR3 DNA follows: TGTGCCAGCACGTGGGACAGAATGAACACTGAAGCTTTCTTT. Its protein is CASTWDRMNTEAFF.

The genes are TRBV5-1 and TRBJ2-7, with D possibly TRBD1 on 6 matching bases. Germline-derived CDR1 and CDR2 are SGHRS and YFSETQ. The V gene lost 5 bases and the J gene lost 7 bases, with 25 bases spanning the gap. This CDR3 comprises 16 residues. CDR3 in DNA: TGCGCCAGCAGGTTCACTTTTCGGACAGAACATCGGGAGCAGTACTTC. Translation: CASRFTFRTEHREQYF.

The CDR3 DNA is TGTGCCAGCAGCCAGCTAGCGGGGGGGGTTGCAGATACGCAGTATTTT. It yields the protein CASSQLAGGVADTQYF. The chain carries TRBV3-1 (or the pseudogene TRBV3-2) and TRBJ2-3; 12 nucleotides match TRBD2. Trimming took 3 bases from V and 4 from J; bases not matched to a gene: 5. The CDR3 consists of 16 residues. CDR1 and CDR2 from the germline V gene are LGHDT and YNNKEL (reference sequence).

The CDR3 protein is CASSSLPSINEQFF. The DNA for the CDR3 is TGCGCCAGCAGCTCGCTACCTTCAATCAATGAGCAGTTCTTC. The chain carries TRBV5-1 and TRBJ2-1; D not certain. The CDR3 extends over 14 amino acids. Germline CDR1 reads SGHRS; CDR2 reads YFSETQ. V was shortened by 3 bases and J by 6 bases, with 13 bases between the two germline ends.

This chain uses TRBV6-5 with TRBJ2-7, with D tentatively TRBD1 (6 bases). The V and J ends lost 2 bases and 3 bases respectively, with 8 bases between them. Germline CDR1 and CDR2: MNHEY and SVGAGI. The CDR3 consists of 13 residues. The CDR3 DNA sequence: TGTGCCAGCAGTTACGACAGGTACTACGAGCAGTACTTC. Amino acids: CASSYDRYYEQYF.

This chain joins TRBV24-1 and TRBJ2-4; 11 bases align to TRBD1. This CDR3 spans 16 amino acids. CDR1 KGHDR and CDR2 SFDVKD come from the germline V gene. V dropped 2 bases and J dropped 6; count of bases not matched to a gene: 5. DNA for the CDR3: TGTGCCACCAGTGATTGGACAGGGGGCAAGGTAAACATTCAGTACTTC. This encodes CATSDWTGGKVNIQYF.

The CDR3 is CASSENGNTIYF. The CDR3 DNA follows: TGTGCCAGCAGTGAAAACGGGAACACCATATATTTT. The V gene is TRBV2, the J gene TRBJ1-3; D remains ambiguous. Germline CDR1 reads SNHLY; CDR2 reads FYNNEI. Trimming shortened V by 2 bases and J by 7 bases, and 6 bases separated the two germline ends. This CDR3 region has 12 residues. The full variable domain, with the rest looked up from reference TRBV2 and TRBJ1-3, is EPEVTQTPSHQVTQMGQEVILRCVPISNHLYFYWYRQILGQKVEFLVSFYNNEISEKSEIFDDQFSVERPDGSNFTLKIRSTKLEDSAMYFCASSENGNTIYFGEGSWLTVV.

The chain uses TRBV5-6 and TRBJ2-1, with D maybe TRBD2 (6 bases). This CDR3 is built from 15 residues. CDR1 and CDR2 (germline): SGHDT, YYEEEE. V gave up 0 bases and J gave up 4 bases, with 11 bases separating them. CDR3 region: CASSLVTRAYNEQFF. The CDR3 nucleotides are TGTGCCAGCAGCTTGGTGACTAGGGCTTACAATGAGCAGTTCTTC.

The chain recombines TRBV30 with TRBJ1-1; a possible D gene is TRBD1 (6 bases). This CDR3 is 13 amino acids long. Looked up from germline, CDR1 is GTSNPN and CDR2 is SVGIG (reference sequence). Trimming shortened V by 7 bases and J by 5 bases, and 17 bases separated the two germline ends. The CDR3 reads CASSGFRGTEAFF. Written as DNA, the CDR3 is TGTGCCTCTTCGGGTTTCAGGGGAACTGAAGCTTTCTTT.

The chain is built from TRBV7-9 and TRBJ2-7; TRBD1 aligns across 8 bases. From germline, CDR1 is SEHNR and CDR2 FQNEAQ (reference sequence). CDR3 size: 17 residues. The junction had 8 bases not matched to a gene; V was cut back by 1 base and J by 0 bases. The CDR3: CASSLVAGGPSSYEQYF. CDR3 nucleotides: TGTGCCAGCAGCTTAGTTGCAGGGGGCCCCAGCTCCTACGAGCAGTACTTC. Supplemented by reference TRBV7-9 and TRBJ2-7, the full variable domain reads DTGVSQNPRHKITKRGQNVTFRCDPISEHNRLYWYRQTLGQGPEFLTYFQNEAQLEKSRLLSDRFSAERPKGSFSTLEIQRTEQGDSAMYLCASSLVAGGPSSYEQYFGPGTRLTVT.

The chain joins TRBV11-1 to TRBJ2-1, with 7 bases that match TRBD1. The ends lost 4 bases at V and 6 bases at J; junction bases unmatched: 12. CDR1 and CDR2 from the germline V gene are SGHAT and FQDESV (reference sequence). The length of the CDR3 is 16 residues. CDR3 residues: CASSYQDRVGFNEQFF. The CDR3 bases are TGTGCCAGCAGCTACCAAGACAGGGTGGGTTTCAATGAGCAGTTCTTC.

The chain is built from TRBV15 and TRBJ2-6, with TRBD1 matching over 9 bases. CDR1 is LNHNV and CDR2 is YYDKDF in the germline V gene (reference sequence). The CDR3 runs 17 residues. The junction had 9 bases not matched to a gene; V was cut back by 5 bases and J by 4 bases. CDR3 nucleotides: TGTGCCACCAGCGGCTTAACAGGGGGCAACGGGGCCAACGTCCTGACTTTC. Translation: CATSGLTGGNGANVLTF.

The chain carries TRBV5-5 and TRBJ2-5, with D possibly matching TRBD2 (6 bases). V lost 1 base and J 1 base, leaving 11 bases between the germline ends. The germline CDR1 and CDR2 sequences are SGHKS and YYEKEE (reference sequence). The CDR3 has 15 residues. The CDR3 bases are TGTGCCAGCAGCTTGCGGAGGGCCCTCCAAGAGACCCAGTACTTC. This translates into CASSLRRALQETQYF.

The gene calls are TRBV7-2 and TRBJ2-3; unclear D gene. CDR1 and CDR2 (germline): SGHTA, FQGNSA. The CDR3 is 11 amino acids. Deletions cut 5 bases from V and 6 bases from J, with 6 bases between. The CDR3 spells CASSPVDTQYF. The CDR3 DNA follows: TGTGCCAGCAGCCCCGTGGATACGCAGTATTTT.